Included here is one T cell receptor beta chain sequence, with context. This sample stems from a study of blood T cell repertoires in COVID-19. In the study overall: Acute-phase and convalescent COVID-19 samples originated in the United States, Italy and Spain. Sources were T cells, B-cell-depleted T cells, or PBMCs; the material itself was cDNA or gDNA.

Each participant's cohort was designated according to participant-reported clinical history. The germline CDR1 and CDR2 sequences are SGDLS and YYNGEE. The ends were cut back, 2 bases at V and 1 base at J, with 12 bases in the middle. The CDR3 length is 15 residues. As handled by the study authors: Quantification of nucleated cells was approximated via reference gene primer amplification. The data were produced by immunoSEQ multiplex PCR, yet TCRdb's version contains in-frame clones alone and is incomplete. From that table come the V and J calls and clone size; the DNA was used to work out D and trimming. This sample has a few hundred thousand clones, with 70% to 90% found just once.

Sequenced sample: PBMCs or T cells enriched from blood (not recorded which). The TCR originated in a woman between 35 and 50 years old with acute COVID-19. This rearrangement joins TRBV9 to TRBJ1-1; possible D gene TRBD1, 5 bases. CDR3 region: CASSVGGASNTEAFF. The DNA for the CDR3 is TGTGCCAGCAGCGTTGGTGGGGCTTCGAACACTGAAGCTTTCTTT.